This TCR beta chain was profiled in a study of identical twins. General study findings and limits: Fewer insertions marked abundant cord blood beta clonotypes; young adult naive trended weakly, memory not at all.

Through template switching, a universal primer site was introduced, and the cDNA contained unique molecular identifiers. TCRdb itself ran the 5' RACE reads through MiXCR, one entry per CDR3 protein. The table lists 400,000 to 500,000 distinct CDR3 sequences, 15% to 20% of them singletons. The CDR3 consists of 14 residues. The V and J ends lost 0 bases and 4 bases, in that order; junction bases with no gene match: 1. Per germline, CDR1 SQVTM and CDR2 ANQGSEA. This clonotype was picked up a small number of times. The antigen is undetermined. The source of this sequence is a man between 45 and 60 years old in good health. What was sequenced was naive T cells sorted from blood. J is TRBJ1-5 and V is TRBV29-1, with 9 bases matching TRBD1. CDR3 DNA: TGCAGCGTTGAAGAAGGGACAGGGAATCAGCCCCAGCATTTT. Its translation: CSVEEGTGNQPQHF.